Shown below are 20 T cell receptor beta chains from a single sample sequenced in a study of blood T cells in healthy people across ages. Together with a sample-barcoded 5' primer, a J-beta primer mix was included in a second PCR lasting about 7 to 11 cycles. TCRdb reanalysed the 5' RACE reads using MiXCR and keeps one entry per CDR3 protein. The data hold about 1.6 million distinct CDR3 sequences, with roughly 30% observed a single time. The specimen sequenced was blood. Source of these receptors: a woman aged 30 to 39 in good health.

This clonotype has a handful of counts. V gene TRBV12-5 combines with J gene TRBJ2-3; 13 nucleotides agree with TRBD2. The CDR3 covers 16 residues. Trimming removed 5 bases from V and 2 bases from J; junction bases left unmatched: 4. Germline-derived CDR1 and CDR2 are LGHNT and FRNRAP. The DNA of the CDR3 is TGTGCTAGTGGTCCAGGACTAGCGGGGGTCACAGATACGCAGTATTTT. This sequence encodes CASGPGLAGVTDTQYF.

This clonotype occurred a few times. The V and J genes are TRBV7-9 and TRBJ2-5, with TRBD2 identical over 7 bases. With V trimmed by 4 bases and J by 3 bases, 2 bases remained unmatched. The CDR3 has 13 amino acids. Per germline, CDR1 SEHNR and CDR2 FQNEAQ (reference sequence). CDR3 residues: CASSWGGEETQYF. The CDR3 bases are TGTGCCAGCAGCTGGGGGGGTGAAGAGACCCAGTACTTC.

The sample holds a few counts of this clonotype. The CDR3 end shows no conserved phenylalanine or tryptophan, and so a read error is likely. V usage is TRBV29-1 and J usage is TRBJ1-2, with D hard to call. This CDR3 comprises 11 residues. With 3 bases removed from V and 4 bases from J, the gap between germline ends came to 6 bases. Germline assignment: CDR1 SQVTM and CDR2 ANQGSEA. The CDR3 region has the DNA TGCAGCGTTGACTCGAGCTATGGCTACACCCTC. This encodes CSVDSSYGYTL.

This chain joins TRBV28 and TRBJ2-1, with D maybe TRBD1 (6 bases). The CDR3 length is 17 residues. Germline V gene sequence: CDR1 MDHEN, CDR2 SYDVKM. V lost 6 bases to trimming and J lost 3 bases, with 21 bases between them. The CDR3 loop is CASSPRLTGPLYNEQFF. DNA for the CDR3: TGTGCCAGCAGCCCACGCCTAACAGGGCCTCTCTACAATGAGCAGTTCTTC.

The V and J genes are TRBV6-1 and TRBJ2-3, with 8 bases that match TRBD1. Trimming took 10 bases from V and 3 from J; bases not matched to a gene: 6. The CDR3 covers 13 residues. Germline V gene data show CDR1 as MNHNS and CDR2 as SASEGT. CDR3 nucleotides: TGTGCCATGCAGACAGGGGAAACAGATACGCAGTATTTT. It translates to CAMQTGETDTQYF.

CDR3 bases: TGTGCCAGCTCACGAAGCGGACCCACCGGGGAGCTGTTTTTT. Encoded protein: CASSRSGPTGELFF. The rearrangement joins TRBV18 to TRBJ2-2; perhaps TRBD2 as D (5 bases). Germline CDR1 KGHSH, CDR2 LQKENI. The length of the CDR3 is 14 residues. Between the trimmed V and J ends, which lost 4 bases and 4 bases, there was a span of 10 bases. Based on the CDR3 plus reference TRBV18 and TRBJ2-2, the full variable domain is NAGVMQNPRHLVRRRGQEARLRCSPMKGHSHVYWYRQLPEEGLKFMVYLQKENIIDESGMPKERFSAEFPKEGPSILRIQQVVRGDSAAYFCASSRSGPTGELFFGEGSRLTVL.

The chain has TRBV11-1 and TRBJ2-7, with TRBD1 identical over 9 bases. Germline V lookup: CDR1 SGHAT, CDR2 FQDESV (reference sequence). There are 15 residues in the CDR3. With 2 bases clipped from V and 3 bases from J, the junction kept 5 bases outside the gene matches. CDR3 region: CASSLPRTGDYEQYF. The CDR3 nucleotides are TGTGCCAGCAGCTTACCCCGGACAGGGGACTACGAGCAGTACTTC.

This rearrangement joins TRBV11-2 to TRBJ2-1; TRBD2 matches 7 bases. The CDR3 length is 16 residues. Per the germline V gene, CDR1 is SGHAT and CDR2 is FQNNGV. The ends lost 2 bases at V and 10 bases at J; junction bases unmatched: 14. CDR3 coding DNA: TGTGCCAGCAGCTTATTCGGTCCCCTGGCGGGGGAAGAGCAGTTCTTC. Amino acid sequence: CASSLFGPLAGEEQFF. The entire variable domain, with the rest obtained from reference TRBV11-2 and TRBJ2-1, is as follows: EAGVAQSPRYKIIEKRQSVAFWCNPISGHATLYWYQQILGQGPKLLIQFQNNGVVDDSQLPKDRFSAERLKGVDSTLKIQPAKLEDSAVYLCASSLFGPLAGEEQFFGPGTRLTVL.

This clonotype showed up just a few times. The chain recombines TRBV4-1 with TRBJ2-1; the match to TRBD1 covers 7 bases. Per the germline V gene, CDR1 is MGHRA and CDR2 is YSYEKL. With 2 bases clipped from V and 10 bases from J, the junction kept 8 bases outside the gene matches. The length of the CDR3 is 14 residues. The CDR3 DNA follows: TGCGCCAGCAGCCAAAGAGACAGGGATCGGGAGCAGTTCTTC. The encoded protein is CASSQRDRDREQFF.

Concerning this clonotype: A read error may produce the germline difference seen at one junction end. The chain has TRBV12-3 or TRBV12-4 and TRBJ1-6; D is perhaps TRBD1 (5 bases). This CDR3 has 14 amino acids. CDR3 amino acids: CPSSTDSYNSPLHF. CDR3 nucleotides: TGTCCCAGCAGCACCGACAGTTATAATTCACCCCTCCACTTT.

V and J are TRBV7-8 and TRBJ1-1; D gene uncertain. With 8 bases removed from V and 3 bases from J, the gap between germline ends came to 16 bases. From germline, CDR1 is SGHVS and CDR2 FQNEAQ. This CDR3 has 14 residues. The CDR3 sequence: CASYLGLTDTEAFF. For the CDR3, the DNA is TGTGCCAGCTACTTAGGACTAACGGACACTGAAGCTTTCTTT.

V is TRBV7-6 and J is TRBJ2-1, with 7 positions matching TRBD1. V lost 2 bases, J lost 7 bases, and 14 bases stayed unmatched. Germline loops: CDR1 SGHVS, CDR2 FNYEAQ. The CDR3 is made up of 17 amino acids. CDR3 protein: CASSLSLRGRFPNEQFF. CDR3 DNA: TGTGCCAGCAGCTTAAGTCTTAGGGGGCGGTTTCCAAATGAGCAGTTCTTC.

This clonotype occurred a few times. Here the CDR3 DNA reads TGTGCCAGCAGCCAGAGGGGACTTGACGAAAAACTGTTTTTT. This encodes CASSQRGLDEKLFF. The chain combines TRBV14 with TRBJ1-4, with D perhaps matching TRBD1 (5 bases). V dropped 3 bases and J dropped 8 bases, with 13 bases sitting between them. There are 14 residues in the CDR3. Germline lookup yields CDR1 SGHDN and CDR2 FVKESK.

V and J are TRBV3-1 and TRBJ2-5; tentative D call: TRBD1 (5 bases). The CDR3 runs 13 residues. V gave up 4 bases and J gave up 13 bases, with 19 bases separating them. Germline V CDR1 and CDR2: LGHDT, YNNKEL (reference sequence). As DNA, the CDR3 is TGTGCCAGCAGCCCCAGGGTCTACTACGAGCGGTACTTC. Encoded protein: CASSPRVYYERYF.

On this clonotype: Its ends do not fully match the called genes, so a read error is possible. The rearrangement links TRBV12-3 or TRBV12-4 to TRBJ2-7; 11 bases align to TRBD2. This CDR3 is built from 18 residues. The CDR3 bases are TGTGCCAGCAGTTTCGGGCTAGCGGGAGGCCTCAGCTCCTGCGAGCAGTACTTC. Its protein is CASSFGLAGGLSSCEQYF.

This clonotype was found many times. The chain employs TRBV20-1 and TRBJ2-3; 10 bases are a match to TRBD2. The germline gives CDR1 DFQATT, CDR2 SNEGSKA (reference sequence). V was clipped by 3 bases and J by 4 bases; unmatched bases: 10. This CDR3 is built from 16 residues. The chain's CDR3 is CSARDASGRTADTQYF. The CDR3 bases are TGCAGTGCTAGGGATGCTAGCGGGAGAACTGCAGATACGCAGTATTTT.

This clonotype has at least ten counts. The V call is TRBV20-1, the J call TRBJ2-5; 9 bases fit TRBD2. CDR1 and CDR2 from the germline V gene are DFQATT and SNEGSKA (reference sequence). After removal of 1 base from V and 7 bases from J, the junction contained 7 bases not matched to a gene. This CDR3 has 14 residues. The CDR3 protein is CSARVAGALGTQYF. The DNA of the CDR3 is TGCAGTGCTAGAGTAGCGGGGGCCCTGGGGACCCAGTACTTC.

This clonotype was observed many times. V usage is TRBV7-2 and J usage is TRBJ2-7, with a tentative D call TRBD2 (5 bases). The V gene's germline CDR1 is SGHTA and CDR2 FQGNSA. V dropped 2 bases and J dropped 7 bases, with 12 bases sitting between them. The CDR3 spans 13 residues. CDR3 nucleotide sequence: TGTGCCAGCAGCTTAAGAGGGAGTAGGGAGCAGTACTTC. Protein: CASSLRGSREQYF.

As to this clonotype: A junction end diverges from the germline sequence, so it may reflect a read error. The CDR3 here is CAGSSQRPNEQFF. The CDR3 coding sequence is TGTGCCGGCAGTTCCCAGCGGCCCAATGAGCAGTTCTTC. The V and J genes are TRBV2 and TRBJ2-1, with D possibly TRBD2 on 5 matching bases. The CDR3 runs to 13 residues. Germline CDR1 is SNHLY and CDR2 is FYNNEI.

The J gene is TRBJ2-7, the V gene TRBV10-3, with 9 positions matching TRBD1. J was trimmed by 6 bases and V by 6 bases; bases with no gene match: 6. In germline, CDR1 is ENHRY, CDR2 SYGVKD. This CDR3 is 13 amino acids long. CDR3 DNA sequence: TGTGCCATCAGCACAGGGGGCAGGGGCGAGCAGTACTTC. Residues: CAISTGGRGEQYF.